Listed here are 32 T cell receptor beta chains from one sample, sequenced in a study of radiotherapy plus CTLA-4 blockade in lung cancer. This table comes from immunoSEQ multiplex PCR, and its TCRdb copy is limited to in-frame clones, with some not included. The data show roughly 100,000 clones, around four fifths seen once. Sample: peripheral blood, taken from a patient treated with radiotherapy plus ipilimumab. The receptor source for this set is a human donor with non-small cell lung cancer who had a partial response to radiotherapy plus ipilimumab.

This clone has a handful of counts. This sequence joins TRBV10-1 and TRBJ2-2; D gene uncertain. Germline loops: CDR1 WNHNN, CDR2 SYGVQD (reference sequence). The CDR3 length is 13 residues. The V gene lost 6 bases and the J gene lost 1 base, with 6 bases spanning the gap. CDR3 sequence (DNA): TGCGCCAGCAGACGAGAGAACACCGGGGAGCTGTTTTTT. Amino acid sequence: CASRRENTGELFF.

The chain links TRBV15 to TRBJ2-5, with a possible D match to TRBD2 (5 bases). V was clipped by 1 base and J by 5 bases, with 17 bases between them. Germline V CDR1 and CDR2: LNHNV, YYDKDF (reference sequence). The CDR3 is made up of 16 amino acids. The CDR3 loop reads CATSRGGLDPGETQYF. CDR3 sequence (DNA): TGTGCCACCAGCAGAGGAGGTCTAGATCCGGGGGAGACCCAGTACTTC.

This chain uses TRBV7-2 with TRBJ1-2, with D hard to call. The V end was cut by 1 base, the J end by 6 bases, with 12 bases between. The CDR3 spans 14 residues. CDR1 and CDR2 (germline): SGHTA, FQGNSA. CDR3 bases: TGTGCCAGCAGCTTAGTTTCCACCAGCGATGGCTACACCTTC. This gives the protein CASSLVSTSDGYTF.

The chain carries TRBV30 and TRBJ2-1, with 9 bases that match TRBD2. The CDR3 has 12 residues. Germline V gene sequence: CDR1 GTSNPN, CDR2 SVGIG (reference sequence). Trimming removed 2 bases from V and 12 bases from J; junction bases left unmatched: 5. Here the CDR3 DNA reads TGTGCCTGGAGTCCATCTAGCGGGACGCAGTTCTTC. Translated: CAWSPSSGTQFF.

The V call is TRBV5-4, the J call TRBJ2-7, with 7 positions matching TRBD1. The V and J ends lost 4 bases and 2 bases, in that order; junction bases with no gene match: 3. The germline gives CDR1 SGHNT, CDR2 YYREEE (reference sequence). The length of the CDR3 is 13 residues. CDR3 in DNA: TGTGCCAGCAGCCAAGGGGGCACCTACGAGCAGTACTTC. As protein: CASSQGGTYEQYF.

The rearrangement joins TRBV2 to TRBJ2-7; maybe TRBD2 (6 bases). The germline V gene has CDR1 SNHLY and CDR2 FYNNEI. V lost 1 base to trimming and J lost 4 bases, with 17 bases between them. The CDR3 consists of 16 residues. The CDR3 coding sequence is TGTGCCAGCAGTGAAGGGCCCACCTCGGGGGTATACGAGCAGTACTTC. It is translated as CASSEGPTSGVYEQYF.

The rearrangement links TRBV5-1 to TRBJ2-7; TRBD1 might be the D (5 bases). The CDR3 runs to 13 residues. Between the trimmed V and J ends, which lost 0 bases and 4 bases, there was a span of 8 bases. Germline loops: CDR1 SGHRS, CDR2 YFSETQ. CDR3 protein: CASSLGQLYEQYF. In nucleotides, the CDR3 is TGCGCCAGCAGCTTGGGACAGCTTTACGAGCAGTACTTC. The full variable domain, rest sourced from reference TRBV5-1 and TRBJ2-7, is KAGVTQTPRYLIKTRGQQVTLSCSPISGHRSVSWYQQTPGQGLQFLFEYFSETQRNKGNFPGRFSGRQFSNSRSEMNVSTLELGDSALYLCASSLGQLYEQYFGPGTRLTVT.

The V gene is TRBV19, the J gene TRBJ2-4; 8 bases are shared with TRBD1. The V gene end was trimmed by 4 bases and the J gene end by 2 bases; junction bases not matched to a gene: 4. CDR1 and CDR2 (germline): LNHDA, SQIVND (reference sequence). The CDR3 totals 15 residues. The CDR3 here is CASSRQGITKNIQYF. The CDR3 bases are TGTGCCAGTAGTAGACAGGGGATTACCAAAAACATTCAGTACTTC. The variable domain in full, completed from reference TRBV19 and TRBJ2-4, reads DGGITQSPKYLFRKEGQNVTLSCEQNLNHDAMYWYRQDPGQGLRLIYYSQIVNDFQKGDIAEGYSVSREKKESFPLTVTSAQKNPTAFYLCASSRQGITKNIQYFGAGTRLSVL.

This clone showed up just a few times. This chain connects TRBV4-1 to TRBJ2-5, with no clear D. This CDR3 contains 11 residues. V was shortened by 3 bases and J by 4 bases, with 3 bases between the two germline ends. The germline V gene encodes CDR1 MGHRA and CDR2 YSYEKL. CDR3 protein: CASSHRETQYF. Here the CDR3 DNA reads TGCGCCAGCAGCCACCGAGAGACCCAGTACTTC.

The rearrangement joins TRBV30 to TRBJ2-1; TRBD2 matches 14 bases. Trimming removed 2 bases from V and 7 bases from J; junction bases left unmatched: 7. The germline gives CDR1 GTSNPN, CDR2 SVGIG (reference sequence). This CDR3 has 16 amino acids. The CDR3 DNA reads TGTGCCTGGAGTACGGGGACTAGCGGGAGTTGGAATGAGCAGTTCTTC. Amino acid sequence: CAWSTGTSGSWNEQFF.

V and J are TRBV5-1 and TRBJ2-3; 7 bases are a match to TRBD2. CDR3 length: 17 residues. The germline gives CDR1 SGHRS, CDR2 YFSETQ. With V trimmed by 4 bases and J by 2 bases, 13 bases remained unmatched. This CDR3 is CASSVWRASGNTDTQYF. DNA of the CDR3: TGCGCCAGCAGCGTATGGAGGGCTAGCGGAAACACAGATACGCAGTATTTT.

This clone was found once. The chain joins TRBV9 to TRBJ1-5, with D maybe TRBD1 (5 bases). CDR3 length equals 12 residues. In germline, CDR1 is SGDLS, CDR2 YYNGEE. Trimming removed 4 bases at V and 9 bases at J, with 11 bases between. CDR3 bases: TGTGCCAGCAGCTCGGGGGGTGGGCCCCAGCATTTT. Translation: CASSSGGGPQHF.

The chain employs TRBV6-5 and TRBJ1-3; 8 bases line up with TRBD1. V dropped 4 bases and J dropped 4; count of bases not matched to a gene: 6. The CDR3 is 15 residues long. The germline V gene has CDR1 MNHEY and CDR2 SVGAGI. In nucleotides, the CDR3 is TGTGCCAGCAGTTCCTCCCAGGGGGCCGGAAACACCATATATTTT. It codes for CASSSSQGAGNTIYF.

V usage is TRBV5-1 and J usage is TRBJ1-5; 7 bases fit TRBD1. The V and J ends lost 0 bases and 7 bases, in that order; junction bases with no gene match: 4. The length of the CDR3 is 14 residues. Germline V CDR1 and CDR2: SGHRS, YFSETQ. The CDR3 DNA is TGCGCCAGCAGCTTGGGAGGGGGCGAACAGCCCCAGCATTTT. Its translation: CASSLGGGEQPQHF.

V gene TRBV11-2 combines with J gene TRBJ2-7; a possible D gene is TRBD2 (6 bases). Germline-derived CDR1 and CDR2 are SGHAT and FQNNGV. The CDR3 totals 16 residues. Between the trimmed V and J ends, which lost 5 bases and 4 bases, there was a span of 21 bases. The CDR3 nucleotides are TGTGCCAGCAGCCCCTTGGACTACCCACTTCAATACGAGCAGTACTTC. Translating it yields CASSPLDYPLQYEQYF.

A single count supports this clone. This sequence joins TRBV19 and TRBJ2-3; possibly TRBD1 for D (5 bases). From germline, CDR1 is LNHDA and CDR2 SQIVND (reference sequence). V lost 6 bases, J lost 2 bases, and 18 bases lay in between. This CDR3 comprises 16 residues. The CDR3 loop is CASRETNRRLTDTQYF. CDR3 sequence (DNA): TGTGCCAGTAGGGAAACTAACAGGAGACTCACAGATACGCAGTATTTT.

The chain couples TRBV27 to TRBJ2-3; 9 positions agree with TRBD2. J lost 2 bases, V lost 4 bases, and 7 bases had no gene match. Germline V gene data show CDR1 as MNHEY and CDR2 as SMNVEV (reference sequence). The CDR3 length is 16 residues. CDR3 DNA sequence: TGTGCCAGCAGTTCCCTCGCGGGAGGGACCACAGATACGCAGTATTTT. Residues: CASSSLAGGTTDTQYF.

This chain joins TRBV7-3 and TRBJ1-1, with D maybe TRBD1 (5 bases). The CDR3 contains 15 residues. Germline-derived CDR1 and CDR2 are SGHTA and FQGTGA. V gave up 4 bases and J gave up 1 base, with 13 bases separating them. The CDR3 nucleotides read TGTGCCAGCAGCTCGGGAGCAGGGTCGAACACTGAAGCTTTCTTT. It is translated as CASSSGAGSNTEAFF.

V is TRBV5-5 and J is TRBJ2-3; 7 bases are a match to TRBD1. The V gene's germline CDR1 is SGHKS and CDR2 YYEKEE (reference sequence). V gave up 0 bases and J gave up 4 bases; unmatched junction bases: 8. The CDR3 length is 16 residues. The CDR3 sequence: CASSLDSDRVPDTQYF. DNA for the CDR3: TGTGCCAGCAGCTTGGATTCTGACAGGGTCCCAGATACGCAGTATTTT.

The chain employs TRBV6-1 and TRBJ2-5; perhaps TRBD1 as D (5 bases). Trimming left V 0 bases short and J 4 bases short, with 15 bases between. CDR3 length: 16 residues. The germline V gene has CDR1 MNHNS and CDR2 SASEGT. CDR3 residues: CASSEAGWGVGETQYF. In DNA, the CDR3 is TGTGCCAGCAGTGAAGCTGGGTGGGGCGTTGGAGAGACCCAGTACTTC.

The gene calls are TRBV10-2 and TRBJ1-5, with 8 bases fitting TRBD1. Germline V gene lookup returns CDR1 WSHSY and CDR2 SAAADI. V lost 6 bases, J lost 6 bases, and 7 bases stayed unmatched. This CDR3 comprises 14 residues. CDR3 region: CASSDGQGSQPQHF. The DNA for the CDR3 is TGCGCCAGCAGCGATGGACAGGGATCTCAGCCCCAGCATTTT.

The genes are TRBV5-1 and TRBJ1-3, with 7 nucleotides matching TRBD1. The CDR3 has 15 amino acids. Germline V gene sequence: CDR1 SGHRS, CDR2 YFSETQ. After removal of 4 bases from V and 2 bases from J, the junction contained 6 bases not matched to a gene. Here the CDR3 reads CASSPRTGTGNTIYF. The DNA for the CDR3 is TGCGCCAGCAGCCCCAGGACAGGAACTGGAAACACCATATATTTT.

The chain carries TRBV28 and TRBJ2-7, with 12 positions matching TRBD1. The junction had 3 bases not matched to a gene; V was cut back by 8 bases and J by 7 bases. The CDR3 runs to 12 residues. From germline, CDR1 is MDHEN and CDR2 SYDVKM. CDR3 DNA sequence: TGTGCCAGCGGGACAGGGGGCGTGGAGCAGTACTTC. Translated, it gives CASGTGGVEQYF. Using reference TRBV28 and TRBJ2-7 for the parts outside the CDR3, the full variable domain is DVKVTQSSRYLVKRTGEKVFLECVQDMDHENMFWYRQDPGLGLRLIYFSYDVKMKEKGDIPEGYSVSREKKERFSLILESASTNQTSMYLCASGTGGVEQYFGPGTRLTVT.

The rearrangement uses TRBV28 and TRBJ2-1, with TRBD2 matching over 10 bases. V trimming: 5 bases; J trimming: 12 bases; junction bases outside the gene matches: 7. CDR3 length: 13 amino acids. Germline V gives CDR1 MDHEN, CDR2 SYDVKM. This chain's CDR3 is CASSPTERGGQFF. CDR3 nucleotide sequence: TGTGCCAGCAGTCCTACTGAGCGGGGGGGGCAGTTCTTC.

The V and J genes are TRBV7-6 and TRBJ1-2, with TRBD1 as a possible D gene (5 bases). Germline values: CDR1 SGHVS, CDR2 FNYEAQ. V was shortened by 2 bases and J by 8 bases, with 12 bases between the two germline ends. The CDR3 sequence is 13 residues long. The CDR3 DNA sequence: TGTGCCAGCAGCTTATCCACATCAGGGGGCTACACCTTC. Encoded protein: CASSLSTSGGYTF.

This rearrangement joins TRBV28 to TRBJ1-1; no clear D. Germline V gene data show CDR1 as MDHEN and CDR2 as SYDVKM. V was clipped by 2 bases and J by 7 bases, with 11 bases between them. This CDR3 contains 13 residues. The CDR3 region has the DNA TGTGCCAGCAGTTTACAGATGGCCCTTGAAGCTTTCTTT. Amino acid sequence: CASSLQMALEAFF. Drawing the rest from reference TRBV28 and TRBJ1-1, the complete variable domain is DVKVTQSSRYLVKRTGEKVFLECVQDMDHENMFWYRQDPGLGLRLIYFSYDVKMKEKGDIPEGYSVSREKKERFSLILESASTNQTSMYLCASSLQMALEAFFGQGTRLTVV.

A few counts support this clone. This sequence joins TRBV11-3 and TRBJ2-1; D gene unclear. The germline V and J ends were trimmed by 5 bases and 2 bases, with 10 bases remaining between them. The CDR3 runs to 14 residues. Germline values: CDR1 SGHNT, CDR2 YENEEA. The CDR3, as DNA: TGTGCCAGCAGCACGGAGCGTACCTACAATGAGCAGTTCTTC. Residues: CASSTERTYNEQFF.

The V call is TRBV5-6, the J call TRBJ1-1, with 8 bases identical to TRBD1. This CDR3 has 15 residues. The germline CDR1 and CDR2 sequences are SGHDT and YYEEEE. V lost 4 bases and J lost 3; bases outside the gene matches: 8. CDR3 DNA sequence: TGTGCCAGCAGCCCCCGGGACAGGATCTACACTGAAGCTTTCTTT. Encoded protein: CASSPRDRIYTEAFF.

The CDR3 loop is CASSSRENTEAFF. For the CDR3, the DNA is TGCGCCAGCAGCTCGAGGGAGAACACTGAAGCTTTCTTT. The chain recombines TRBV5-1 with TRBJ1-1; D not resolved. Germline V CDR1 and CDR2: SGHRS, YFSETQ. This CDR3 is built from 13 residues. Deletions cut 3 bases from V and 1 base from J, with 7 bases between.

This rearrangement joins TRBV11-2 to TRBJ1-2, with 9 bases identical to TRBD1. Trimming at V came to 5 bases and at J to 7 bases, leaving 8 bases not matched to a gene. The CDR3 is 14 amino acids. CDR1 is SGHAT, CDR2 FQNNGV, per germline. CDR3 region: CASSDRDRVTGYTF. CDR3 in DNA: TGTGCCAGCAGCGACCGGGACAGGGTTACTGGCTACACCTTC.

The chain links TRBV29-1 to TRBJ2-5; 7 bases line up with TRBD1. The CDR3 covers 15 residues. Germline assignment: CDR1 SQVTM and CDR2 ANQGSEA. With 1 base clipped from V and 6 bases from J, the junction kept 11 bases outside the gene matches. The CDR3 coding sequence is TGCAGCGTTGAAGGAGGGGGACAGTCTAGGCAGACCCAGTACTTC. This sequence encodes CSVEGGGQSRQTQYF.

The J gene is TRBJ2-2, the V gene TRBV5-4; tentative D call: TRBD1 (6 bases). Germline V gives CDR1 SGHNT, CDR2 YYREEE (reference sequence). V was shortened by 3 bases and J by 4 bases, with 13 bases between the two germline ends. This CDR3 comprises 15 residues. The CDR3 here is CASSYPEGVTGELFF. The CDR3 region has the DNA TGTGCCAGCAGCTACCCTGAGGGGGTCACCGGGGAGCTGTTTTTT.